The T cell receptor (beta chain) described here comes from a study of spatial heterogeneity in lung cancer. Study information: In tumor regions, TCR transcript counts tracked strongly with a T cell module score from matched bulk RNA-seq. Across the raw uncorrected reads, a unique TCR and UMI combination was observed, on average, more than ten times.

TCRdb processed the 5' RACE reads anew with MiXCR; each CDR3 protein has one entry. The data contain around 100,000 distinct CDR3 sequences, around 4.8% of them singletons. Time point of the sample: sample taken at primary tumor resection. Untreated early-stage non-small cell lung cancer patients, over 55 in total, were the donors. Study conclusions and caveats: Beta chains had 13% to 15% coverage of tumor T cells, and alpha chains had 6% to 7%. Mutation tallies in tumors tracked expanded intratumoral alpha and beta TCR counts.

This clonotype was counted ten times or more. What it binds is not known. The receptor was isolated from a male donor with early-stage non-small cell lung cancer. This specimen was lung tumor tissue, taken at surgery.

Here the CDR3 reads CASSGTTEAFF. CDR3 DNA: TGCGCCAGCAGCGGGACCACTGAAGCTTTCTTT. V gene TRBV4-1 combines with J gene TRBJ1-1; TRBD1 is a possible D gene (5 bases). Germline assignment: CDR1 MGHRA and CDR2 YSYEKL. The CDR3 totals 11 residues. Trimming left V 5 bases short and J 4 bases short, with 5 bases between.